This TCR beta chain was obtained from a study of shared T cell receptors in the human thymus. The assay was immunoSEQ multiplex PCR, and TCRdb's table has in-frame clones only and misses some. Of about 540,000 clones in the sample, around 82% were seen once. Trimming left V 3 bases short and J 8 bases short, with 16 bases between. The CDR3 runs 15 residues. CDR1 is MGHRA, CDR2 YSYEKL, per germline. This same sample was also part of a study on human thymus T cells. That paper notes: Corrective heart surgery yielded resections, and these provided the thymus tissue.

Sequencing was done on a sample of thymocytes. The TCR comes from a boy in the first two years of life with a congenital heart defect. The rearrangement joins TRBV4-1 to TRBJ1-4, with TRBD1 as a possible D gene (5 bases). CDR3 sequence reads: CASSQVAFGGEKLFF. As DNA, the CDR3 is TGCGCCAGCAGCCAGGTGGCCTTTGGGGGGGAAAAACTGTTTTTT.